These 5 T cell receptor beta chains came from one sample sequenced in a study of T cell responses to AZD1222 COVID-19 vaccine. The data were produced by immunoSEQ multiplex PCR, yet TCRdb's version contains in-frame clones alone and is incomplete. This repertoire shows roughly 150,000 clones, approximately 87% found once; its top ten account for roughly a tenth. The specimen comprised peripheral blood, sampled 28 days after the second AZD1222 dose. The receptor source for this set is an adult who received the AZD1222 COVID-19 vaccine.

The gene calls are TRBV7-2 and TRBJ2-7; D gene uncertain. The V gene lost 2 bases and the J gene lost 6 bases, with 8 bases spanning the gap. Germline values: CDR1 SGHTA, CDR2 FQGNSA. This CDR3 has 12 amino acids. CDR3 amino acids: CASSLKGREQYF. DNA for the CDR3: TGTGCCAGCAGCTTAAAAGGCCGCGAGCAGTACTTC.

The gene calls are TRBV6-5 and TRBJ1-1, with 9 bases fitting TRBD1. The J segment lost 4 bases and the V segment lost 6 bases, leaving 6 bases of the junction unmatched. CDR1 is MNHEY, CDR2 SVGAGI, per germline. CDR3 size: 14 residues. The CDR3 DNA reads as TGTGCCAGCAGGCGGGACAGGGAGGTCACTGAAGCTTTCTTT. Amino acid sequence: CASRRDREVTEAFF.

The chain has TRBV6-4 and TRBJ2-1; D unresolved. The CDR3 has 16 residues. In germline, CDR1 is MRHNA, CDR2 SNTAGT. Between the trimmed V and J ends, which lost 0 bases and 0 bases, there was a span of 9 bases. CDR3 coding DNA: TGTGCCAGCAGTGACTCGTTCGGTAGCTCCTACAATGAGCAGTTCTTC. Protein: CASSDSFGSSYNEQFF.

The chain combines TRBV19 with TRBJ1-3, with D unresolved. V dropped 3 bases and J dropped 1 base, with 7 bases sitting between them. This CDR3 has 14 amino acids. CDR1 and CDR2 (germline): LNHDA, SQIVND (reference sequence). CDR3 nucleotide sequence: TGTGCCAGTAGTATTGAAGGATCTGGAAACACCATATATTTT. It specifies CASSIEGSGNTIYF.

Comments on this clone: One junction end disagrees with the germline gene, perhaps due to a read error. CDR3 loop: CASSQDTQGLKF. In nucleotides, the CDR3 is TGCGCCAGCAGCCAAGATACCCAGGGCCTTAAATTT. V and J are TRBV4-1 and TRBJ1-1; D possibly corresponds to TRBD1 (5 bases). CDR1 and CDR2 (germline): MGHRA, YSYEKL. The CDR3 loop spans 12 amino acids.